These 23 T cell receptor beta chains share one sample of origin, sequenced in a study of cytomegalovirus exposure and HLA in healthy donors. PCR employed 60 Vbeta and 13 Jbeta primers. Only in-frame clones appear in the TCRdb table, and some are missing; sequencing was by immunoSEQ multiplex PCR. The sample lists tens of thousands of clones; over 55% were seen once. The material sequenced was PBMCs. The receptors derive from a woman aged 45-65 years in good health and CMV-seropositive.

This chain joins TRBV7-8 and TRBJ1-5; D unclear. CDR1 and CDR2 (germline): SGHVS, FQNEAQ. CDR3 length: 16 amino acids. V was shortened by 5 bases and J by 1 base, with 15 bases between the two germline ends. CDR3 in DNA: TGTGCCAGCAGCCCTGAGAGTAGAGTAAGCAATCAGCCCCAGCATTTT. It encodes CASSPESRVSNQPQHF.

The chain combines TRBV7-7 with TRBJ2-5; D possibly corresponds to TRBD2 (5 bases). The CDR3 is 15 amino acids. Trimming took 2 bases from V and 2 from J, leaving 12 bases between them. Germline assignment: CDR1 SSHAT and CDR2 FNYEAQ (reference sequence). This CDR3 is CASSLFRGAQETQYF. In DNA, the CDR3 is TGTGCCAGCAGCTTATTCCGGGGAGCTCAAGAGACCCAGTACTTC.

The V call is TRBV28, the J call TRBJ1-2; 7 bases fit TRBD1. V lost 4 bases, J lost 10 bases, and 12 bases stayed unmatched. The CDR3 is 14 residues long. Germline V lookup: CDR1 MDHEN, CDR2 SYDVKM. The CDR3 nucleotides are TGTGCCAGCAGTTACGGTCCGGGACAGCGATACTACACCTTC. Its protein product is CASSYGPGQRYYTF.

This chain's CDR3 is CASSLPGAMTAFF. CDR3 coding DNA: TGTGCCAGCAGCCTACCGGGAGCTATGACAGCTTTCTTT. The chain employs TRBV6-5 and TRBJ1-1; D not resolved. The germline V gene encodes CDR1 MNHEY and CDR2 SVGAGI. The CDR3 consists of 13 residues. Between the trimmed V and J ends, which lost 6 bases and 10 bases, there was a span of 18 bases.

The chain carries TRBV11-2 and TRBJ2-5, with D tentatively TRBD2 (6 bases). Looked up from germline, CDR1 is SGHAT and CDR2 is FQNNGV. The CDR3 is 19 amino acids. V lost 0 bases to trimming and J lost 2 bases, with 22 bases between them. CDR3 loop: CASSLELGDWAGIQETQYF. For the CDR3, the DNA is TGTGCCAGCAGCTTAGAATTGGGGGATTGGGCGGGGATTCAAGAGACCCAGTACTTC.

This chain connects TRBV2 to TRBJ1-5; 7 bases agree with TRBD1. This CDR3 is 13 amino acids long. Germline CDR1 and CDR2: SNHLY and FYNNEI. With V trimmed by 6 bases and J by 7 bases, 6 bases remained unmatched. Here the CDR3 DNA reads TGTGCCAGCAGCGCTGACAGGGAACAGCCCCAGCATTTT. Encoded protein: CASSADREQPQHF.

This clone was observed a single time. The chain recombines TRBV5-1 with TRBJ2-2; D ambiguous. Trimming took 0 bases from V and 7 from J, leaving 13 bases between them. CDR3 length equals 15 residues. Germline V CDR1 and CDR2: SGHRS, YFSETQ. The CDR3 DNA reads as TGCGCCAGCAGCTTGGATCTTGAGGCCATCGGGGAGCTGTTTTTT. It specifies CASSLDLEAIGELFF. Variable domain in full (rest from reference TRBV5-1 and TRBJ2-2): KAGVTQTPRYLIKTRGQQVTLSCSPISGHRSVSWYQQTPGQGLQFLFEYFSETQRNKGNFPGRFSGRQFSNSRSEMNVSTLELGDSALYLCASSLDLEAIGELFFGEGSRLTVL.

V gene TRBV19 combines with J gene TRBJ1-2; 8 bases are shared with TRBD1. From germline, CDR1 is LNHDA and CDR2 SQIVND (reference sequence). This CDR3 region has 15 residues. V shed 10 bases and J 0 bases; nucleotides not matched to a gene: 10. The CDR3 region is CATGQGIIANYGYTF. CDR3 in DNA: TGTGCCACCGGACAGGGTATAATAGCTAACTATGGCTACACCTTC.

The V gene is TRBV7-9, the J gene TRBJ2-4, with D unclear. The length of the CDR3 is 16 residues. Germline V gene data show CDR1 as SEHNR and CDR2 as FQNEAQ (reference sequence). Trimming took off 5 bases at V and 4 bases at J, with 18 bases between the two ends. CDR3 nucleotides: TGTGCCAGCAGCCCCTTCTACGCCCACCTGAAAAACATTCAGTACTTC. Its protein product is CASSPFYAHLKNIQYF.

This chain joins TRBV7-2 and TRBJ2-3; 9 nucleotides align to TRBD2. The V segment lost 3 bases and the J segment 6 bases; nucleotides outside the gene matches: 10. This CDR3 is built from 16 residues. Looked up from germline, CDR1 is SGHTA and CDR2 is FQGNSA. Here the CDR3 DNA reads TGTGCCAGCAGCTTGGGACTAGCTTTACGATCTGATACGCAGTATTTT. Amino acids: CASSLGLALRSDTQYF.

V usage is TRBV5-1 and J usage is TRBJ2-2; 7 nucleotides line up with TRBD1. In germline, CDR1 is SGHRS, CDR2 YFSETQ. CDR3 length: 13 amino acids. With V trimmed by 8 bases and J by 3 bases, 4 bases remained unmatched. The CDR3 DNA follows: TGCGCCAGTCGACAGGGTGACACCGGGGAGCTGTTTTTT. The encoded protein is CASRQGDTGELFF.

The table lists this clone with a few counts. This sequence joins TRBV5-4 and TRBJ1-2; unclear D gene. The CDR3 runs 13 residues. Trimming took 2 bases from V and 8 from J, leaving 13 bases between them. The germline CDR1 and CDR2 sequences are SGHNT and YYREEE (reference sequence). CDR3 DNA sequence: TGTGCCAGCAGCTTCACCGGGGTAGGAGGCTACACCTTC. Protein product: CASSFTGVGGYTF.

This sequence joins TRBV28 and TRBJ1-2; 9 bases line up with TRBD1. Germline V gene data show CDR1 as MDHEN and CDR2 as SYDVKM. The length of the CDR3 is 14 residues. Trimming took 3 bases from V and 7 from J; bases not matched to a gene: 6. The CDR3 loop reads CASSFFTGGGGYTF. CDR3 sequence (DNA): TGTGCCAGCAGTTTTTTTACAGGGGGCGGTGGCTACACCTTC.

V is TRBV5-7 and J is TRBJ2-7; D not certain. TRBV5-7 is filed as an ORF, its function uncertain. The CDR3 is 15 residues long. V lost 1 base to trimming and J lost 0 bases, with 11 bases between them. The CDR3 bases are TGTGCCAGCAGCTTGATTGGCAGGTCCTCCTACGAGCAGTACTTC. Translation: CASSLIGRSSYEQYF.

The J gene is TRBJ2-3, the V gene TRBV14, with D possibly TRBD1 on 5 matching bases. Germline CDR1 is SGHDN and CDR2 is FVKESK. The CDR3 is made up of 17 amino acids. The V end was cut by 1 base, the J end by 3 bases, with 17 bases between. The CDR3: CASSQGEYETETDTQYF. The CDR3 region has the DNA TGTGCCAGCAGCCAAGGAGAGTATGAGACAGAGACAGATACGCAGTATTTT.

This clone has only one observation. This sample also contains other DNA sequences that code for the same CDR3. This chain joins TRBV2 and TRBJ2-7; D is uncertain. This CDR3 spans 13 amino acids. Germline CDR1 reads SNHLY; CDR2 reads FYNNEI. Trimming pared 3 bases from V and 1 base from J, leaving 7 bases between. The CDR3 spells CASSDRLSYEQYF. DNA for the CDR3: TGTGCCAGCAGTGACAGGCTATCCTACGAGCAGTACTTC.

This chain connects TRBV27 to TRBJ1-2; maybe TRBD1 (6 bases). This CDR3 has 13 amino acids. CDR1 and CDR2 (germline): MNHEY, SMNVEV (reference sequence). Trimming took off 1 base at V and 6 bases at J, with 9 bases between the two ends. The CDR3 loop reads CASSLLGADGYTF. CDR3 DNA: TGTGCCAGCAGTTTATTGGGGGCTGATGGCTACACCTTC.

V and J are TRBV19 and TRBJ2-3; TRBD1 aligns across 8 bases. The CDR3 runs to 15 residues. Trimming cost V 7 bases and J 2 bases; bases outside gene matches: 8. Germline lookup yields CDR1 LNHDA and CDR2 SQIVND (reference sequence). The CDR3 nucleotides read TGTGCCAGTACCCTGACAGGGGCCTTCACAGATACGCAGTATTTT. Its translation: CASTLTGAFTDTQYF.

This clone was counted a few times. CDR3 loop: CASTPRSGNTIYF. The CDR3 bases are TGTGCCAGCACCCCCCGCTCTGGAAACACCATATATTTT. V usage is TRBV6-5 and J usage is TRBJ1-3; unclear D gene. The CDR3 extends over 13 amino acids. From germline, CDR1 is MNHEY and CDR2 SVGAGI. The V end lost 7 bases, the J end lost 0 bases, and 7 bases lay between the germline ends.

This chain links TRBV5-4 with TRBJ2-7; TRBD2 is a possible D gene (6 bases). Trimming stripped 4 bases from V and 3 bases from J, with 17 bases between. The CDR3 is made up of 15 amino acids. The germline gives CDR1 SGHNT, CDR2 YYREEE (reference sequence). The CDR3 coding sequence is TGTGCCAGCAGCCCTTCGGGGGAAGTAGGCTACGAGCAGTACTTC. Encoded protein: CASSPSGEVGYEQYF.

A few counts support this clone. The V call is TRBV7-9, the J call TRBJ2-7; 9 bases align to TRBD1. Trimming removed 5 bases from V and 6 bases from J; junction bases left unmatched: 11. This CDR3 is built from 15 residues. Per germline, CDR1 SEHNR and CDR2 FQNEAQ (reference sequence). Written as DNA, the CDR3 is TGTGCCAGCAGCAAACCGGGACAGGGATGGGGCGAGCAGTACTTC. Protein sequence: CASSKPGQGWGEQYF.

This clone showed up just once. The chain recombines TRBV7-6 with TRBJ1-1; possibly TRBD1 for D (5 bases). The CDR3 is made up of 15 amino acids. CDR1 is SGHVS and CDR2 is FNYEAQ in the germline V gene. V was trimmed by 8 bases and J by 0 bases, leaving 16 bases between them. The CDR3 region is CASSQTGGLNTEAFF. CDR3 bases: TGTGCCAGCTCCCAAACCGGGGGATTGAACACTGAAGCTTTCTTT.

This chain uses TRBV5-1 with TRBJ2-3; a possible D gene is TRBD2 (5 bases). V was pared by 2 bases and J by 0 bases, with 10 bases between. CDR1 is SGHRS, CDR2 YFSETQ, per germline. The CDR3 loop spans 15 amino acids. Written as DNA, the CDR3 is TGCGCCAGCAGCTTAGAGCGGAGCAGCACAGATACGCAGTATTTT. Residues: CASSLERSSTDTQYF.